Listed here are 30 T cell receptor beta chains from one sample, sequenced in a study of cytomegalovirus exposure and HLA in healthy donors. Some clones are missing from TCRdb's copy, which holds only in-frame ones; the method was immunoSEQ multiplex PCR. The repertoire holds about 60,000 clones, with 90% as singletons. The sample was PBMCs. Receptors were obtained from a man younger than 30 in good health and CMV-seronegative.

The chain carries TRBV11-2 and TRBJ2-7; TRBD1 agrees at 7 bases. The CDR3 runs 16 residues. With 5 bases clipped from V and 3 bases from J, the junction kept 13 bases outside the gene matches. Looked up from germline, CDR1 is SGHAT and CDR2 is FQNNGV. CDR3 protein: CASSPPLPGQRYEQYF. Here the CDR3 DNA reads TGTGCCAGCAGCCCACCTCTACCGGGACAGCGCTACGAGCAGTACTTC.

V gene TRBV7-9 combines with J gene TRBJ2-1, with 9 positions matching TRBD1. V gave up 5 bases and J gave up 3 bases; unmatched junction bases: 5. CDR1 and CDR2 from the germline V gene are SEHNR and FQNEAQ (reference sequence). The CDR3 is 15 amino acids. The CDR3 bases are TGTGCCAGCAGCGGAACAGGGGGCGTCTACAATGAGCAGTTCTTC. Translation gives CASSGTGGVYNEQFF.

The rearrangement links TRBV19 to TRBJ1-1; TRBD1 is a possible D gene (5 bases). V lost 9 bases and J 0 bases, leaving 17 bases between the germline ends. The V gene's germline CDR1 is LNHDA and CDR2 SQIVND (reference sequence). The CDR3 sequence is 15 residues long. The CDR3 DNA reads as TGTGCCAGCGCCCCGGTAACAGGTTTGAACACTGAAGCTTTCTTT. It encodes CASAPVTGLNTEAFF. The full variable domain, completed using reference TRBV19 and TRBJ1-1, is DGGITQSPKYLFRKEGQNVTLSCEQNLNHDAMYWYRQDPGQGLRLIYYSQIVNDFQKGDIAEGYSVSREKKESFPLTVTSAQKNPTAFYLCASAPVTGLNTEAFFGQGTRLTVV.

The rearrangement joins TRBV29-1 to TRBJ2-3; D unclear. The germline CDR1 and CDR2 sequences are SQVTM and ANQGSEA. The CDR3 has 12 residues. The V gene lost 2 bases and the J gene lost 2 bases, with 5 bases spanning the gap. This CDR3 reads CSVEQNTDTQYF. The CDR3 coding sequence is TGCAGCGTTGAACAGAACACAGATACGCAGTATTTT.

The chain is built from TRBV28 and TRBJ1-5, with D uncertain. V gave up 10 bases and J gave up 5 bases, with 15 bases separating them. This CDR3 has 13 amino acids. Germline CDR1 reads MDHEN; CDR2 reads SYDVKM. The DNA for the CDR3 is TGTGCCATCTCCCTGTCGCAGGATCAGCCCCAGCATTTT. Protein product: CAISLSQDQPQHF.

The chain couples TRBV27 to TRBJ2-7; D is possibly TRBD1 (5 bases). CDR1 is MNHEY and CDR2 is SMNVEV in the germline V gene (reference sequence). V was clipped by 4 bases and J by 2 bases, with 18 bases between them. This CDR3 comprises 16 residues. The chain's CDR3 is CASSSQGPPGPYEQYF. The CDR3 DNA follows: TGTGCCAGCAGTTCTCAGGGTCCCCCCGGCCCCTACGAGCAGTACTTC.

The chain combines TRBV5-1 with TRBJ2-7, with 10 bases lining up with TRBD2. This CDR3 has 15 amino acids. Trimming took 5 bases from V and 5 from J; bases not matched to a gene: 10. The germline V gene encodes CDR1 SGHRS and CDR2 YFSETQ. The DNA of the CDR3 is TGCGCCAGCAGTCCGGGGGCTAGCGGGAGCCACGAGCAGTACTTC. Amino acid sequence: CASSPGASGSHEQYF.

This clone was detected once. The J gene is TRBJ2-7, the V gene TRBV19, with D perhaps TRBD1 (5 bases). V was clipped by 4 bases and J by 4 bases, with 20 bases between them. The germline V gene has CDR1 LNHDA and CDR2 SQIVND (reference sequence). This CDR3 spans 16 amino acids. The DNA of the CDR3 is TGTGCCAGTAGTACGAAGGGGTTCGGTTTCGGTTACGAGCAGTACTTC. It specifies CASSTKGFGFGYEQYF.

This clone was picked up one time. J is TRBJ2-2 and V is TRBV28; TRBD1 matches at 8 bases. V lost 6 bases, J lost 4 bases, and 4 bases stayed unmatched. The germline CDR1 and CDR2 sequences are MDHEN and SYDVKM. The CDR3 extends over 14 amino acids. The CDR3 DNA follows: TGTGCCAGCAGGGGACAGGAAAGCACCGGGGAGCTGTTTTTT. Translated, it gives CASRGQESTGELFF.

The chain couples TRBV7-3 to TRBJ2-1; D unclear. Germline-derived CDR1 and CDR2 are SGHTA and FQGTGA. This CDR3 region has 13 residues. The V and J ends lost 1 base and 12 bases respectively, with 13 bases between them. The CDR3 sequence: CASSLIPDSSQFF. For the CDR3, the DNA is TGTGCCAGCAGCTTAATCCCCGACTCGTCGCAGTTCTTC.

CDR3: CASSGTPGQGYEQYF. The CDR3 DNA reads as TGTGCCAGTAGTGGGACTCCGGGACAGGGCTACGAGCAGTACTTC. The chain uses TRBV19 and TRBJ2-7; 9 bases are a match to TRBD1. V was clipped by 5 bases and J by 3 bases; unmatched bases: 8. CDR3 size: 15 residues. Germline lookup yields CDR1 LNHDA and CDR2 SQIVND (reference sequence).

V and J are TRBV25-1 and TRBJ2-2, with D uncertain. V lost 3 bases, J lost 2 bases, and 13 bases lay in between. Germline loops: CDR1 MGHDK, CDR2 SYGVNS. This CDR3 region has 16 residues. CDR3: CASSDPTRGNTGELFF. The CDR3, as DNA: TGTGCCAGCAGTGACCCCACCCGAGGTAACACCGGGGAGCTGTTTTTT.

The V and J genes are TRBV2 and TRBJ2-5; D is unresolved. V was clipped by 1 base and J by 3 bases, with 6 bases between them. The CDR3 is 13 amino acids. Germline V gene data show CDR1 as SNHLY and CDR2 as FYNNEI. The CDR3 DNA sequence: TGTGCCAGCAGTGAAGAAGCGAAAGAGACCCAGTACTTC. Amino acids: CASSEEAKETQYF.

The V call is TRBV9, the J call TRBJ2-7; D perhaps matches TRBD1 (6 bases). The germline V and J ends were trimmed by 5 bases and 4 bases, with 13 bases remaining between them. This CDR3 contains 13 residues. CDR1 SGDLS and CDR2 YYNGEE come from the germline V gene. The CDR3 here is CASSYSQGYEQYF. As DNA, the CDR3 is TGTGCCAGCAGTTATTCACAGGGTTACGAGCAGTACTTC.

This sequence joins TRBV11-3 and TRBJ2-3; 8 bases match TRBD1. The V gene's germline CDR1 is SGHNT and CDR2 YENEEA. There are 16 residues in the CDR3. V gave up 5 bases and J gave up 2 bases; unmatched junction bases: 9. The CDR3 region has the DNA TGTGCCAGCAGCCCCGCGGACAGGGCGAACACAGATACGCAGTATTTT. Its translation is CASSPADRANTDTQYF. Full variable domain (missing parts from reference TRBV11-3 and TRBJ2-3): EAGVVQSPRYKIIEKKQPVAFWCNPISGHNTLYWYLQNLGQGPELLIRYENEEAVDDSQLPKDRFSAERLKGVDSTLKIQPAELGDSAVYLCASSPADRANTDTQYFGPGTRLTVL.

This clone was recorded only once. The chain couples TRBV5-4 to TRBJ2-3, with D possibly being TRBD2 (5 bases). This CDR3 is built from 15 residues. The V end was cut by 0 bases, the J end by 1 base, with 9 bases between. CDR1 SGHNT and CDR2 YYREEE come from the germline V gene (reference sequence). CDR3 residues: CASSLGSARTDTQYF. Written as DNA, the CDR3 is TGTGCCAGCAGCTTGGGTAGCGCGCGCACAGATACGCAGTATTTT.

The J gene is TRBJ2-1, the V gene TRBV5-5, with D unresolved. CDR1 and CDR2 (germline): SGHKS, YYEKEE (reference sequence). The CDR3 is 15 residues long. Trimming cost V 4 bases and J 3 bases, with 14 bases left between them. The CDR3 DNA sequence: TGTGCCAGCAGCGTCCTGCGGAATAACTACAATGAGCAGTTCTTC. Its translation: CASSVLRNNYNEQFF. The entire variable domain, with the rest obtained from reference TRBV5-5 and TRBJ2-1, is as follows: DAGVTQSPTHLIKTRGQQVTLRCSPISGHKSVSWYQQVLGQGPQFIFQYYEKEERGRGNFPDRFSARQFPNYSSELNVNALLLGDSALYLCASSVLRNNYNEQFFGPGTRLTVL.

The chain links TRBV19 to TRBJ1-2; unclear D gene. The CDR3 length is 15 residues. Germline V gives CDR1 LNHDA, CDR2 SQIVND (reference sequence). With 3 bases removed from V and 8 bases from J, the gap between germline ends came to 19 bases. The CDR3 loop reads CASSIRPGLGGGYTF. CDR3 in DNA: TGTGCCAGTAGTATCCGGCCCGGCCTAGGAGGGGGCTACACCTTC. The full variable domain, completed using reference TRBV19 and TRBJ1-2, is DGGITQSPKYLFRKEGQNVTLSCEQNLNHDAMYWYRQDPGQGLRLIYYSQIVNDFQKGDIAEGYSVSREKKESFPLTVTSAQKNPTAFYLCASSIRPGLGGGYTFGSGTRLTVV.

The J gene is TRBJ2-7, the V gene TRBV19; TRBD1 aligns across 11 bases. Germline V gene data show CDR1 as LNHDA and CDR2 as SQIVND (reference sequence). This CDR3 region has 15 residues. V shed 4 bases, J shed 5 bases, and the junction held 7 bases outside the gene matches. CDR3 sequence: CASSTRDRGVDEQYF. The CDR3 nucleotides are TGTGCCAGTAGTACCCGGGACAGGGGGGTGGACGAGCAGTACTTC.

The chain employs TRBV11-2 and TRBJ1-4; tentative D call: TRBD1 (5 bases). The CDR3 runs 15 residues. The germline V and J ends were trimmed by 4 bases and 5 bases, with 14 bases remaining between them. Per germline, CDR1 SGHAT and CDR2 FQNNGV. The CDR3 DNA is TGTGCCAGCAGCTCCTGGGGGGGAGAAAATGAAAAACTGTTTTTT. Translating it yields CASSSWGGENEKLFF. The full variable domain, in which reference TRBV11-2 and TRBJ1-4 provide the parts outside the CDR3, is EAGVAQSPRYKIIEKRQSVAFWCNPISGHATLYWYQQILGQGPKLLIQFQNNGVVDDSQLPKDRFSAERLKGVDSTLKIQPAKLEDSAVYLCASSSWGGENEKLFFGSGTQLSVL.

This chain connects TRBV4-1 to TRBJ2-7; TRBD2 agrees at 8 bases. The CDR3 has 16 amino acids. The germline V gene has CDR1 MGHRA and CDR2 YSYEKL. V lost 3 bases and J lost 4; bases outside the gene matches: 11. CDR3 DNA sequence: TGCGCCAGCAGCCAGGGGGAGCGGGAGATAAGTTACGAGCAGTACTTC. This translates into CASSQGEREISYEQYF.

This clone appeared a single time. The J gene is TRBJ1-2, the V gene TRBV7-8, with TRBD1 identical over 9 bases. Germline V CDR1 and CDR2: SGHVS, FQNEAQ. The CDR3 covers 16 residues. Losses at the gene ends were 4 bases for V and 1 base for J; bases not matched to a gene: 7. The CDR3 loop is CASSSRTGAFNYGYTF. In nucleotides, the CDR3 is TGTGCCAGCAGCTCCCGGACAGGGGCATTTAACTATGGCTACACCTTC.

The gene calls are TRBV6-6 and TRBJ1-5; weak D call: TRBD1 (5 bases). The germline gives CDR1 MNHNY, CDR2 SVGAGI (reference sequence). The CDR3 extends over 16 amino acids. Trimming cost V 4 bases and J 0 bases, with 13 bases left between them. The DNA for the CDR3 is TGTGCCAGCAGTTCAGGCTCGGGACTTAGCAATCAGCCCCAGCATTTT. Amino acid sequence: CASSSGSGLSNQPQHF.

The V call is TRBV11-3, the J call TRBJ2-3, with 10 bases aligning to TRBD1. CDR3 length equals 15 residues. Germline trimming cut 4 bases from V and 2 bases from J; bases unmatched to any gene: 3. CDR1 and CDR2 from the germline V gene are SGHNT and YENEEA. Here the CDR3 DNA reads TGTGCCAGCAGCTCGGGACAGGGGAACACAGATACGCAGTATTTT. This codes for CASSSGQGNTDTQYF.

The V and J genes are TRBV14 and TRBJ2-2, with TRBD2 identical over 7 bases. Germline trimming cut 0 bases from V and 5 bases from J; bases unmatched to any gene: 15. Germline CDR1 and CDR2: SGHDN and FVKESK. The CDR3 has 19 residues. The CDR3 loop is CASSQDAASGDTGTGELFF. The CDR3 coding sequence is TGTGCCAGCAGCCAAGACGCCGCTAGCGGTGACACGGGGACCGGGGAGCTGTTTTTT.

This clone was recorded a few times. V and J are TRBV6-1 and TRBJ2-7; 7 bases map to TRBD1. Trimming took 4 bases from V and 2 from J; bases not matched to a gene: 5. The CDR3 is made up of 14 amino acids. CDR1 and CDR2 from the germline V gene are MNHNS and SASEGT. CDR3 amino acids: CASSAPTGTYEQYF. CDR3 in DNA: TGTGCCAGCAGTGCCCCGACAGGGACCTACGAGCAGTACTTC.

The chain recombines TRBV27 with TRBJ2-7, with TRBD1 identical over 7 bases. In germline, CDR1 is MNHEY, CDR2 SMNVEV (reference sequence). V gave up 4 bases and J gave up 3 bases; unmatched junction bases: 6. CDR3 length equals 14 residues. CDR3 coding DNA: TGTGCCAGCAGTTCGTACCGGGACAGCTACGAGCAGTACTTC. Translation gives CASSSYRDSYEQYF.

This chain links TRBV7-6 with TRBJ2-1, with TRBD2 identical over 14 bases. CDR1 is SGHVS, CDR2 FNYEAQ, per germline. This CDR3 has 20 residues. J was trimmed by 0 bases and V by 3 bases; bases with no gene match: 10. This chain's CDR3 is CASSLGPGLAGAFSYNEQFF. In DNA, the CDR3 is TGTGCCAGCAGCTTGGGGCCGGGACTAGCGGGAGCCTTCTCCTACAATGAGCAGTTCTTC. The full variable domain, completed using reference TRBV7-6 and TRBJ2-1, is GAGVSQSPRYKVTKRGQDVALRCDPISGHVSLYWYRQALGQGPEFLTYFNYEAQQDKSGLPNDRFSAERPEGSISTLTIQRTEQRDSAMYRCASSLGPGLAGAFSYNEQFFGPGTRLTVL.

The V gene is TRBV4-1, the J gene TRBJ1-1; D is unresolved. The CDR3 consists of 14 residues. Germline V gene lookup returns CDR1 MGHRA and CDR2 YSYEKL. V was clipped by 4 bases and J by 2 bases, with 11 bases between them. CDR3 protein: CASSRASVNTEAFF. CDR3 DNA sequence: TGCGCCAGCAGCCGAGCTTCTGTCAACACTGAAGCTTTCTTT.

The chain recombines TRBV5-1 with TRBJ2-3; D not resolved. Germline assignment: CDR1 SGHRS and CDR2 YFSETQ. The ends were cut back, 1 base at V and 0 bases at J, with 9 bases in the middle. The CDR3 is 15 residues long. The CDR3 region is CASSLLDTSTDTQYF. The CDR3, as DNA: TGCGCCAGCAGCTTGCTCGACACGAGCACAGATACGCAGTATTTT.